Below are 7 T cell receptor beta chains sequenced from a single sample in a study of cytomegalovirus exposure and HLA in healthy donors. PCR amplification relied on 60 Vbeta primers (plus 13 Jbeta primers). Libraries were prepared by immunoSEQ multiplex PCR; TCRdb keeps only in-frame clonotypes and omits some of them. The table for this sample gives some 76,000 clones. The sequenced sample was PBMCs. Receptors originate from a boy aged 5-17 years in good health and CMV-seronegative.

The rearrangement links TRBV9 to TRBJ2-7; tentative D call: TRBD2 (6 bases). The germline V and J ends were trimmed by 0 bases and 4 bases, with 11 bases remaining between them. The germline V gene encodes CDR1 SGDLS and CDR2 YYNGEE. The CDR3 contains 14 residues. Here the CDR3 reads CASSVDGRAYEQYF. CDR3 bases: TGTGCCAGCAGCGTAGACGGGAGAGCATACGAGCAGTACTTC.

The chain has TRBV2 and TRBJ1-2; 9 bases are shared with TRBD1. Losses at the gene ends were 2 bases for V and 7 bases for J; bases not matched to a gene: 5. Germline CDR1 and CDR2: SNHLY and FYNNEI. The CDR3 length is 14 residues. Written as DNA, the CDR3 is TGTGCCAGCAGTGAATGGGACAGGGCTGGTGGCTACACCTTC. Amino acids: CASSEWDRAGGYTF.

The chain employs TRBV9 and TRBJ2-3, with 9 nucleotides matching TRBD2. The CDR3 has 16 amino acids. The J segment lost 3 bases and the V segment lost 0 bases, leaving 5 bases of the junction unmatched. CDR1 and CDR2 (germline): SGDLS, YYNGEE. The CDR3 here is CASSVDGTSPTDTQYF. In nucleotides, the CDR3 is TGTGCCAGCAGCGTAGATGGGACTAGCCCAACAGATACGCAGTATTTT.

The J gene is TRBJ2-1, the V gene TRBV18; 7 bases align to TRBD1. The V and J ends lost 6 bases and 8 bases, in that order; junction bases with no gene match: 10. Germline V gene sequence: CDR1 KGHSH, CDR2 LQKENI. There are 14 residues in the CDR3. For the CDR3, the DNA is TGTGCCAGCTCGAGGGAAAGGGGGACAGATGAGCAGTTCTTC. This encodes CASSRERGTDEQFF.

V gene TRBV6-1 combines with J gene TRBJ1-4; 7 positions agree with TRBD1. Germline trimming cut 6 bases from V and 8 bases from J; bases unmatched to any gene: 9. Germline V CDR1 and CDR2: MNHNS, SASEGT. CDR3 length: 14 residues. The CDR3 loop reads CASSIPGGEEKLFF. In nucleotides, the CDR3 is TGTGCCAGCAGCATCCCAGGGGGAGAAGAAAAACTGTTTTTT.

This chain's CDR3 is CASSVGQGAGQPQHF. CDR3 DNA sequence: TGTGCCAGCAGCGTAGGACAGGGTGCGGGTCAGCCCCAGCATTTT. This rearrangement joins TRBV9 to TRBJ1-5; 7 bases are shared with TRBD1. Trimming at V came to 0 bases and at J to 6 bases, leaving 6 bases not matched to a gene. Looked up from germline, CDR1 is SGDLS and CDR2 is YYNGEE. This CDR3 comprises 15 residues.

The V gene is TRBV30, the J gene TRBJ2-2, with 7 nucleotides matching TRBD2. This CDR3 is built from 13 residues. The V gene's germline CDR1 is GTSNPN and CDR2 SVGIG (reference sequence). J was trimmed by 4 bases and V by 4 bases; bases with no gene match: 3. This CDR3 reads CAWNGLGTGELFF. Written as DNA, the CDR3 is TGTGCCTGGAACGGACTAGGCACCGGGGAGCTGTTTTTT.